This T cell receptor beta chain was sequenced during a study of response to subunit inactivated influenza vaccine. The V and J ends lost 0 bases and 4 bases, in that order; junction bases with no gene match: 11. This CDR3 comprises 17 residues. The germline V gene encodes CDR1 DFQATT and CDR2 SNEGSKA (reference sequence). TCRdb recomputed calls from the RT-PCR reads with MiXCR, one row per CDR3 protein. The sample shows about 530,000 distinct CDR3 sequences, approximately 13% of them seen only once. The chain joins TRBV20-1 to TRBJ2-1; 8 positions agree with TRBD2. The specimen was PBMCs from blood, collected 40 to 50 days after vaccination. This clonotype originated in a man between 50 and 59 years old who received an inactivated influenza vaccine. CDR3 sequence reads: CSARDLLSGSSYNEQFF. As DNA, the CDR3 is TGCAGTGCTAGAGATCTCTTGAGCGGGAGTTCGTACAATGAGCAGTTCTTC.